Presented here are 17 T cell receptor beta chains from one specimen sequenced in a study of cytomegalovirus exposure and HLA in healthy donors. Researchers ran the PCR with 60 Vbeta and 13 Jbeta primers. Repertoires were generated with immunoSEQ multiplex PCR, while TCRdb's copy carries only in-frame clones and drops some. This sample carries 110,000 to 150,000 clones, around 10% of them seen once, and the ten largest clones take about 2%. Sequencing was performed on PBMCs. The receptor source for this set is a male donor in good health and CMV-seronegative.

In this sample, this clone turned up a few times. This chain uses TRBV21-1 with TRBJ1-6. TRBV21-1 is noted as a pseudogene. This CDR3 has 15 residues. CDR3 nucleotides: TGTGCCAGCAGCAAAGTTCCGGACGGGGATTCACCCCTCCACTTT. Translating it yields CASSKVPDGDSPLHF.

This clone has more than one count but fewer than ten. CDR3 DNA: TGTGCCAGCACCCCGACAGGTTGGTACGAGCAGTACTTC. Its protein is CASTPTGWYEQYF. This chain connects TRBV6-1 to TRBJ2-7; perhaps TRBD1 as D (6 bases). The CDR3 is 13 amino acids. Germline assignment: CDR1 MNHNS and CDR2 SASEGT. Deletions cut 7 bases from V and 4 bases from J, with 14 bases between.

The chain carries TRBV19 and TRBJ1-5, with TRBD1 matching over 12 bases. CDR3 length: 16 amino acids. Unmatched junction bases numbered 3, after V lost 4 bases and J lost 2 bases. From germline, CDR1 is LNHDA and CDR2 SQIVND (reference sequence). The chain's CDR3 is CASSRGDRGRNQPQHF. The DNA of the CDR3 is TGTGCCAGTAGTAGGGGGGACAGGGGGCGCAATCAGCCCCAGCATTTT.

This clone was detected a few times. The genes are TRBV5-5 and TRBJ2-7; TRBD1 might be the D (6 bases). V was shortened by 3 bases and J by 5 bases, with 12 bases between the two germline ends. The CDR3 length is 13 residues. Germline V CDR1 and CDR2: SGHKS, YYEKEE (reference sequence). The CDR3 reads CASSSYTGNEQYF. CDR3 nucleotide sequence: TGTGCCAGCAGCTCATACACAGGGAACGAGCAGTACTTC.

V usage is TRBV27 and J usage is TRBJ2-1, with TRBD2 matching 8 bases. This CDR3 is built from 18 residues. Germline assignment: CDR1 MNHEY and CDR2 SMNVEV (reference sequence). V shed 3 bases, J shed 0 bases, and the junction held 10 bases outside the gene matches. The CDR3: CASSFGRRLAGSYNEQFF. As DNA, the CDR3 is TGTGCCAGCAGTTTTGGCCGAAGGCTAGCGGGCTCCTACAATGAGCAGTTCTTC.

The genes are TRBV5-5 and TRBJ1-1; the match to TRBD1 covers 7 bases. V shed 0 bases and J 3 bases; nucleotides not matched to a gene: 5. The CDR3 contains 15 residues. From germline, CDR1 is SGHKS and CDR2 YYEKEE (reference sequence). In nucleotides, the CDR3 is TGTGCCAGCAGCTTGGGTACAGGGGTGGACACTGAAGCTTTCTTT. It yields the protein CASSLGTGVDTEAFF.

The rearrangement links TRBV7-9 to TRBJ2-7; TRBD2 agrees at 8 bases. The CDR3 length is 14 residues. Trimming at V came to 10 bases and at J to 7 bases, leaving 15 bases not matched to a gene. The V gene's germline CDR1 is SEHNR and CDR2 FQNEAQ (reference sequence). The CDR3 sequence is CATRAGGGQGEQYF. DNA for the CDR3: TGTGCCACCCGCGCGGGGGGCGGCCAGGGGGAGCAGTACTTC.

This clone was detected a few times. CDR3 sequence reads: CSVGGGQGYEQYF. The CDR3, as DNA: TGCAGCGTTGGCGGGGGTCAGGGCTACGAGCAGTACTTC. The rearrangement links TRBV29-1 to TRBJ2-7, with 7 bases matching TRBD2. This CDR3 spans 13 amino acids. V was clipped by 4 bases and J by 3 bases; unmatched bases: 6. Per the germline V gene, CDR1 is SQVTM and CDR2 is ANQGSEA.

The chain employs TRBV11-2 and TRBJ2-1, with D perhaps matching TRBD2 (6 bases). CDR3 length equals 15 residues. The germline V gene encodes CDR1 SGHAT and CDR2 FQNNGV. Trimming took off 5 bases at V and 2 bases at J, with 13 bases between the two ends. CDR3 nucleotides: TGTGCCAGCAGCCCCTTAGCGGAAGCCTACAATGAGCAGTTCTTC. This translates into CASSPLAEAYNEQFF.

This clone has a handful of counts. The chain has TRBV30 and TRBJ2-2; 13 positions agree with TRBD2. The CDR3 is 16 residues long. V shed 0 bases and J 7 bases; nucleotides not matched to a gene: 5. The germline CDR1 and CDR2 sequences are GTSNPN and SVGIG (reference sequence). The CDR3 reads CAWSVQGLAGDGELFF. CDR3 nucleotides: TGTGCCTGGAGTGTACAAGGACTAGCGGGAGACGGGGAGCTGTTTTTT.

V is TRBV7-8 and J is TRBJ2-2, with TRBD2 identical over 13 bases. V dropped 5 bases and J dropped 5; count of bases not matched to a gene: 14. From germline, CDR1 is SGHVS and CDR2 FQNEAQ. This CDR3 is built from 19 residues. Here the CDR3 DNA reads TGTGCCAGCAGCGCTTTCGGACTAGCGGGAGATTGGGGGACCGGGGAGCTGTTTTTT. Protein product: CASSAFGLAGDWGTGELFF. The whole variable domain, filled in from reference TRBV7-8 and TRBJ2-2, reads GAGVSQSPRYKVAKRGQDVALRCDPISGHVSLFWYQQALGQGPEFLTYFQNEAQLDKSGLPSDRFFAERPEGSVSTLKIQRTQQEDSAVYLCASSAFGLAGDWGTGELFFGEGSRLTVL.

This clone showed up just a few times. This chain joins TRBV4-3 and TRBJ1-1; D ambiguous. The CDR3 has 15 amino acids. CDR1 is LGHNA, CDR2 YSLEER, per germline. Trimming removed 4 bases from V and 0 bases from J, with 12 bases in between. The CDR3 sequence: CASSPSRRMNTEAFF. The CDR3 nucleotides read TGCGCCAGCAGCCCCTCACGGCGGATGAACACTGAAGCTTTCTTT.

The V and J genes are TRBV15 and TRBJ1-5, with D unresolved. In germline, CDR1 is LNHNV, CDR2 YYDKDF (reference sequence). This CDR3 has 15 amino acids. Between the trimmed V and J ends, which lost 0 bases and 8 bases, there was a span of 14 bases. CDR3 sequence: CATSRDPMVPEPQHF. The DNA for the CDR3 is TGTGCCACCAGCAGAGATCCTATGGTCCCGGAGCCCCAGCATTTT.

The V gene is TRBV2, the J gene TRBJ2-5, with 11 nucleotides matching TRBD2. CDR1 is SNHLY, CDR2 FYNNEI, per germline. CDR3 length: 15 residues. Germline trimming cut 6 bases from V and 2 bases from J; bases unmatched to any gene: 5. The CDR3 DNA is TGTGCCAGCAGGGGGAGACTAGCGGGACAAGAGACCCAGTACTTC. Amino acids: CASRGRLAGQETQYF.

There are a few counts of this clone. The chain employs TRBV5-1 and TRBJ2-1, with D possibly TRBD2 on 6 matching bases. Germline V lookup: CDR1 SGHRS, CDR2 YFSETQ. This CDR3 comprises 15 residues. V was pared by 2 bases and J by 2 bases, with 11 bases between. Here the CDR3 DNA reads TGCGCCAGCAGCTTCGGAGGGCTTGCCTACAATGAGCAGTTCTTC. As protein: CASSFGGLAYNEQFF. Full variable domain (remainder filled in from reference TRBV5-1 and TRBJ2-1): KAGVTQTPRYLIKTRGQQVTLSCSPISGHRSVSWYQQTPGQGLQFLFEYFSETQRNKGNFPGRFSGRQFSNSRSEMNVSTLELGDSALYLCASSFGGLAYNEQFFGPGTRLTVL.

This clone occurred a few times. The V call is TRBV7-2, the J call TRBJ2-3; TRBD2 might be the D (7 bases). CDR1 is SGHTA and CDR2 is FQGNSA in the germline V gene. V lost 2 bases and J 4 bases, leaving 13 bases between the germline ends. The CDR3 runs to 15 residues. CDR3 coding DNA: TGTGCCAGCAGCTTAATTGGGGGGGGGCCAGATACGCAGTATTTT. Protein sequence: CASSLIGGGPDTQYF. Filled out from reference TRBV7-2 and TRBJ2-3, the complete variable domain reads GAGVSQSPSNKVTEKGKDVELRCDPISGHTALYWYRQSLGQGLEFLIYFQGNSAPDKSGLPSDRFSAERTGGSVSTLTIQRTQQEDSAVYLCASSLIGGGPDTQYFGPGTRLTVL.

This clone has just a few counts. The chain recombines TRBV28 with TRBJ1-2, with TRBD1 matching over 8 bases. This CDR3 is built from 14 residues. After removal of 4 bases from V and 8 bases from J, the junction contained 9 bases not matched to a gene. CDR1 and CDR2 from the germline V gene are MDHEN and SYDVKM. The CDR3 DNA is TGTGCCAGCAGTTCCCCCGGACAGGGTAGAGGCTACACCTTC. Translated, it gives CASSSPGQGRGYTF.